This T cell receptor beta chain was sequenced for a study of T cell responses to AZD1222 COVID-19 vaccine. General study findings and limits: At baseline, just five to seven AZD1222 recipients tested seropositive. Donor demographics were predominantly white British with a female majority; clonal diversity may be underestimated.

The CDR3 extends over 11 amino acids. V gave up 3 bases and J gave up 3 bases, with 4 bases separating them. The germline V gene has CDR1 SGHRS and CDR2 YFSETQ. Sequencing was performed with immunoSEQ multiplex PCR; in TCRdb, only in-frame clones are kept and a portion is missing. The table lists roughly 150,000 clones, around nine tenths of them singletons. Worth noting for this clone: Antigen: not known.

The TCR was taken from an adult who had recovered from COVID-19. The J gene is TRBJ2-7, the V gene TRBV5-1; no clear D. This specimen was peripheral blood, taken after recovery from COVID-19. The CDR3 region is CASSSHYEQYF. DNA of the CDR3: TGCGCCAGCAGCTCCCACTACGAGCAGTACTTC.